These 5 T cell receptor beta chains were sequenced from one sample in a study of metastatic and nonmetastatic thyroid tumors. TCRdb re-called the PCR reads via MiXCR. The table records around 25,000 clones, about 15% of them present only once. Among the patients, none had received any treatment before thyroid surgery. Material: blood. Every receptor here comes from a female donor with papillary thyroid cancer or a benign thyroid nodule (not recorded which). Some clones in this sample may be carry-over from other donors' samples.

This clone showed up many times. V and J are TRBV20-1 and TRBJ2-1; D uncertain. V lost 3 bases to trimming and J lost 7 bases, with 7 bases between them. In germline, CDR1 is DFQATT, CDR2 SNEGSKA (reference sequence). This CDR3 spans 11 amino acids. The CDR3 DNA reads as TGCAGTGCTAGTTCCCCAAATGAGCAGTTCTTC. It specifies CSASSPNEQFF.

This clone was counted many times. The chain recombines TRBV30 with TRBJ1-1; the match to TRBD1 covers 7 bases. Germline-derived CDR1 and CDR2 are GTSNPN and SVGIG (reference sequence). Trimming took 2 bases from V and 5 from J; bases not matched to a gene: 8. There are 14 residues in the CDR3. In nucleotides, the CDR3 is TGTGCCTGGAGTTTGGGCCCAGGGGGGACTGAAGCTTTCTTT. Translated, it gives CAWSLGPGGTEAFF.

This clone has a count of ten or more. The V and J genes are TRBV6-1 and TRBJ2-1; the D gene is possibly TRBD1 (7 bases). V gave up 6 bases and J gave up 0 bases, with 12 bases separating them. Germline V lookup: CDR1 MNHNS, CDR2 SASEGT. CDR3 length equals 15 residues. For the CDR3, the DNA is TGTGCCAGCAGCAGGGGGGACGGCTCCTACAATGAGCAGTTCTTC. Protein sequence: CASSRGDGSYNEQFF.

The sample holds many counts of this clone. The chain has TRBV15 and TRBJ2-1; D is perhaps TRBD1 (6 bases). The ends were cut back, 5 bases at V and 2 bases at J, with 13 bases in the middle. CDR3 length: 15 amino acids. Germline loops: CDR1 LNHNV, CDR2 YYDKDF (reference sequence). CDR3 in DNA: TGTGCCACCAGCCGTAACAGGGATGCCTACAATGAGCAGTTCTTC. It translates to CATSRNRDAYNEQFF.

Many counts were recorded for this clone. The rearrangement links TRBV5-6 to TRBJ2-5; D is uncertain. Trimming removed 1 base from V and 4 bases from J, with 11 bases in between. The germline CDR1 and CDR2 sequences are SGHDT and YYEEEE. The length of the CDR3 is 14 residues. The CDR3 DNA is TGTGCCAGCAGCTTGTTCCCAGATGGAGAGACCCAGTACTTC. Its protein product is CASSLFPDGETQYF.